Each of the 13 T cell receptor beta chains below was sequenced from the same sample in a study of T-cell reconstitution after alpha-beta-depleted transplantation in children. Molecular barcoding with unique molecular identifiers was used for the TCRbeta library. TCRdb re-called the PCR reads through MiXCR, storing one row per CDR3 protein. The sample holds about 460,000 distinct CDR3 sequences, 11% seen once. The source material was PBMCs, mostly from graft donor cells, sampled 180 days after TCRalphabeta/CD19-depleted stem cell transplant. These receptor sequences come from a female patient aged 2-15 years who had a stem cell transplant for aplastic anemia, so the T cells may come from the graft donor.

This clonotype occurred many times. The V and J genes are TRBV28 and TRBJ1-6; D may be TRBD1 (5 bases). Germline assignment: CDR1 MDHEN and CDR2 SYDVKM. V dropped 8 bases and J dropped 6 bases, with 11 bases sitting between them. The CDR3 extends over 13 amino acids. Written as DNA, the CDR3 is TGTGCCAGCGAAGGGGCAGTTAATTCACCCCTCCACTTT. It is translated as CASEGAVNSPLHF.

For the CDR3, the DNA is TGTGCCAGCAGCAAAGAGAAAGGTCGTACCTACGAGCAGTACTTC. Protein: CASSKEKGRTYEQYF. The rearrangement links TRBV21-1 to TRBJ2-7. TRBV21-1 constitutes a pseudogene. This CDR3 contains 15 residues.

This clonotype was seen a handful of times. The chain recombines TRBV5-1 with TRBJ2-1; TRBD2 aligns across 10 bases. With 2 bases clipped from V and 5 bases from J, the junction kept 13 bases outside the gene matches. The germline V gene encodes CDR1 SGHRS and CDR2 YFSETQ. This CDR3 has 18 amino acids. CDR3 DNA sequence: TGCGCCAGCAGCTTTCTAGGACTAGCGGCCCTACTCAACAATGAGCAGTTCTTC. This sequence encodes CASSFLGLAALLNNEQFF. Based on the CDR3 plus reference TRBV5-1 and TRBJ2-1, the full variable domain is KAGVTQTPRYLIKTRGQQVTLSCSPISGHRSVSWYQQTPGQGLQFLFEYFSETQRNKGNFPGRFSGRQFSNSRSEMNVSTLELGDSALYLCASSFLGLAALLNNEQFFGPGTRLTVL.

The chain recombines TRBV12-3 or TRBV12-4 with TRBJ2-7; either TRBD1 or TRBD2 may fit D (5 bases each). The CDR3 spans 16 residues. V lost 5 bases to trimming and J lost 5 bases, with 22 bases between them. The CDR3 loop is CASSPSRLRGGHEQYF. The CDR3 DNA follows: TGTGCCAGCAGTCCCTCAAGACTTCGGGGCGGCCACGAGCAGTACTTC.

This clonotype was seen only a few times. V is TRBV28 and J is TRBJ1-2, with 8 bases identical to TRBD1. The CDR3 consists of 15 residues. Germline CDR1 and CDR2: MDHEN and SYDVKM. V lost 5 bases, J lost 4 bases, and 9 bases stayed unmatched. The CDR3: CASSAGGQGVYGYTF. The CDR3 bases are TGTGCCAGCAGTGCGGGCGGACAGGGAGTCTATGGCTACACCTTC.

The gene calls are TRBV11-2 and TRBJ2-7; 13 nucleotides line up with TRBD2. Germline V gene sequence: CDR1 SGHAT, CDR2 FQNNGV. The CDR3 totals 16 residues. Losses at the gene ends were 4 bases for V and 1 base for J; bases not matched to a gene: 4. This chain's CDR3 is CASSSRGLAGSYEQYF. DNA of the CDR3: TGTGCCAGCAGCTCTAGGGGACTAGCGGGATCCTACGAGCAGTACTTC. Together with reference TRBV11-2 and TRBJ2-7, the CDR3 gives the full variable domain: EAGVAQSPRYKIIEKRQSVAFWCNPISGHATLYWYQQILGQGPKLLIQFQNNGVVDDSQLPKDRFSAERLKGVDSTLKIQPAKLEDSAVYLCASSSRGLAGSYEQYFGPGTRLTVT.

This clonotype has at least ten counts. CDR3 bases: TGTGCCAGCAGTTTAATCAGGGCCAATCAGCCCCAGCATTTT. Its translation: CASSLIRANQPQHF. The chain combines TRBV28 with TRBJ1-5; TRBD1 is a possible D gene (5 bases). In germline, CDR1 is MDHEN, CDR2 SYDVKM. The V end lost 2 bases, the J end lost 3 bases, and 8 bases lay between the germline ends. The CDR3 runs 14 residues.

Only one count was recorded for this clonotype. CDR3 sequence reads: CSAQAPGLAGSGELFF. CDR3 in DNA: TGCAGTGCCCAGGCCCCGGGACTAGCGGGATCCGGGGAGCTGTTTTTT. This rearrangement joins TRBV20-1 to TRBJ2-2, with TRBD2 matching 13 bases. CDR3 length: 16 residues. V gave up 6 bases and J gave up 6 bases; unmatched junction bases: 10. Germline V gives CDR1 DFQATT, CDR2 SNEGSKA (reference sequence).

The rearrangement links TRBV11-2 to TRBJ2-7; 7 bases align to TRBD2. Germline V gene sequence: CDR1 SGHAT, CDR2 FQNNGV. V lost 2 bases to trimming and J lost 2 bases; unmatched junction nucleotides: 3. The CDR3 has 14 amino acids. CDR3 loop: CASSLMGGAYEQYF. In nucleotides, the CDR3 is TGTGCCAGCAGCTTAATGGGAGGGGCCTACGAGCAGTACTTC. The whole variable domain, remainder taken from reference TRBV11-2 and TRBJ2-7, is EAGVAQSPRYKIIEKRQSVAFWCNPISGHATLYWYQQILGQGPKLLIQFQNNGVVDDSQLPKDRFSAERLKGVDSTLKIQPAKLEDSAVYLCASSLMGGAYEQYFGPGTRLTVT.

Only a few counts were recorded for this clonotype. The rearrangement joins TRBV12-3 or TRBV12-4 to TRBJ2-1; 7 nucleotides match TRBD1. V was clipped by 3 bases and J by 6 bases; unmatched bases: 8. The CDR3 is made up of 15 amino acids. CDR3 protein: CASSFPGQITNEQFF. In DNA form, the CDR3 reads TGTGCCAGCAGTTTCCCGGGACAGATCACCAATGAGCAGTTCTTC.

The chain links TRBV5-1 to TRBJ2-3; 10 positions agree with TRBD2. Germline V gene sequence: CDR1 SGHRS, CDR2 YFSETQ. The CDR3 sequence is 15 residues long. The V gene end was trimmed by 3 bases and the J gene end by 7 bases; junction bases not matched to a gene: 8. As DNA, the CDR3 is TGCGCCAGCAGCTCCTCCCTAGCGGGAGTAAATACGCAGTATTTT. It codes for CASSSSLAGVNTQYF.

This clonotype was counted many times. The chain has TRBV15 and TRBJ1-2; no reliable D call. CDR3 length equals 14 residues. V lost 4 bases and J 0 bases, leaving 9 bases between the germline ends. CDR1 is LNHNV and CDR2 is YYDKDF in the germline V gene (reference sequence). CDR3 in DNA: TGTGCCACCAGCATGAGTTTAGCTAACTATGGCTACACCTTC. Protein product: CATSMSLANYGYTF. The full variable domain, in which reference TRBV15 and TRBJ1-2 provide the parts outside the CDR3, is DAMVIQNPRYQVTQFGKPVTLSCSQTLNHNVMYWYQQKSSQAPKLLFHYYDKDFNNEADTPDNFQSRRPNTSFCFLDIRSPGLGDTAMYLCATSMSLANYGYTFGSGTRLTVV.

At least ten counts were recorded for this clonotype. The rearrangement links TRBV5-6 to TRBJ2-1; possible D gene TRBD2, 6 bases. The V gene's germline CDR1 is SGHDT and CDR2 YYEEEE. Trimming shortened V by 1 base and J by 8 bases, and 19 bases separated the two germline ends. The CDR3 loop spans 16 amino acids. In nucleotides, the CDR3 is TGTGCCAGCAGCTTGACAAGGCAGAGCGGGTGGGATGAGCAGTTCTTC. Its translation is CASSLTRQSGWDEQFF. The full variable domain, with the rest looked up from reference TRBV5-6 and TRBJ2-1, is DAGVTQSPTHLIKTRGQQVTLRCSPKSGHDTVSWYQQALGQGPQFIFQYYEEEERQRGNFPDRFSGHQFPNYSSELNVNALLLGDSALYLCASSLTRQSGWDEQFFGPGTRLTVL.